This T cell receptor beta chain was sequenced in a study of T cells in Graves' hyperthyroidism and ophthalmopathy (dated by TCRdb to 2018 to 2020). Turning to the overall study: To identify distinguishing TCR V-J signatures, a discovery cohort of about 95 patients was used, comprising 43 with Graves' ophthalmopathy and approximately 58 with stable Graves' hyperthyroidism. After sampling, hyperthyroidism patients received methimazole starting at 30 mg daily, and ophthalmopathy patients received high-dose intravenous methylprednisolone. Thyroid tissue and blood T-cell repertoires from about six Graves' hyperthyroidism patients were also compared in the study. Prospective prediction of ophthalmopathy was tested in an independent validation cohort of 18 to 20 hyperthyroidism patients and around 16 patients who later progressed to ophthalmopathy. TCR Vbeta CDR3 sequencing of 140 or so peripheral blood samples (fewer than 45 ophthalmopathy, some 75 hyperthyroidism and some 17 progressor patients) is reported in the paper. For training and testing, the 110 or so patients in the discovery cohort were randomly divided in a 7:3 ratio. Results the study describes overall, beyond this receptor: Blood samples also contained most of the expanded thyroid clonotypes (frequency above 0.001), which suggests that blood repertoires may reflect thyroid immune responses. In validation, the model predicted progression to ophthalmopathy a median of about 6.8 months before onset, with about 64% sensitivity and 72.22% specificity. No statistical method was used to set the sample size in advance, and investigators knew the group allocation. A model built on a 13 V-J signature distinguished ophthalmopathy from stable hyperthyroidism, reaching about 88% sensitivity and around 81% specificity in cross-validation and 80%/75% in testing.

The TCR beta CDR3 regions were amplified from RNA transcripts. For the first round of RT-PCR on the TCR CDR3, the HTBI primer set was used together with the Qiagen OneStep RT-PCR kit. Libraries were constructed in a second round of multiplex PCR, after which size selection and purification were carried out. The libraries were sequenced on an Illumina HiSeq2000 using paired-end 100 bp reads. As for the authors' bioinformatics: SOAPnuke was used to process the raw data, with reads discarded if the reads contained adapters or uncalled bases, had a mean Phred below 15, or lacked an exact constant-primer or identifier match. COPE v1.2.5 was used to merge high-quality paired reads, and clonotypes were defined as unique nucleotide sequences. MiTCR v1.1 was used to align clonotypes to the IMGT TRBV, TRBD and TRBJ reference segments. Analysis was restricted to V-J combinations with a frequency above 0.0001, which covered about 99% of repertoires. The TCS score was defined as F50 (clonal expansion) divided by E x V (chaos), with BLOSUM62-based TCRdist calculated between CDR3 peptides within each V-J. Welch's t-statistics and random forest reduced 500 to 650 V-J features to about 13, which were used in a naive Bayes classifier (R e1071). The similarity between thyroid and blood repertoires was quantified using the Morisita-Horn index. TCRdb reprocessed the public reads (quality trimming at Q25 with fastp, clone calling with MiXCR) and kept in-frame beta chains. Records with the same CDR3 protein are collapsed into one entry carrying the most frequent genes and DNA. The V and J calls follow TCRdb's processing rather than the paper's. This sample lists 480,000 or so distinct CDR3 sequences; about 45% were detected once. The ten largest make up about two fifths of the sample.

Exclusion was applied to patients with uncontrolled infections, other autoimmune diseases, pregnancy or lactation. Diagnoses were based on clinical symptoms, serum thyroxine and TRAb, thyroid ultrasound and orbital computed tomography. Total RNA was extracted with Trizol reagent, and quality was checked on an Agilent 2100 Bioanalyzer. Points on this clonotype: The antigen this receptor binds is unknown. One base away there is no much larger clone; base qualities are not given.

CDR1 and CDR2 were assigned from the germline V gene as SNHLY and FYNNEI. Spanning cysteine to phenylalanine, the CDR3 consists of 14 amino acids. The only DNA kept is the CDR3, 42 bases in frame from the first base. V is trimmed back by 6 bases and J by 6 bases, and the junction contains 8 bases that no gene match accounts for. Sequencing input: peripheral blood or thyroid tissue (not recorded which). The chain is encoded by TRBV2 joined to TRBJ1-5; 7 bases in the junction line up with TRBD1. The source is an adult woman with Graves' disease, either hyperthyroidism or ophthalmopathy (not recorded which). The CDR3 protein is CASRETGEGQPQHF. At the DNA level, the sequence is TGTGCCAGCAGGGAAACAGGGGAGGGTCAGCCCCAGCATTTT.